This T cell receptor beta chain emerged from a study of CD8+CD57+ T cells in acquired aplastic anemia. The germline V gene has CDR1 DFQATT and CDR2 SNEGSKA (reference sequence). V gave up 4 bases and J gave up 3 bases; unmatched junction bases: 8. This CDR3 region has 14 residues. Concerning this clonotype: Its antigen is unidentified.

Study-wide results and caveats: The number of CD8+ CDR3 sequences shared by patients and controls was twenty-nine. Patients were compared with controls for CD8+ Simpson's diversity, and no significant difference emerged.

Genomic DNA provided the template from which TCR beta VDJ and CDR3 profiles were obtained. TCRdb recomputed calls from the reads with MiXCR, one row per CDR3 protein. The data contain 150,000 to 200,000 distinct CDR3 sequences, around 66% of them singletons. The TCR was taken from a human donor with severe aplastic anemia or a healthy control (not recorded which). The V gene is TRBV20-1, the J gene TRBJ2-5; 7 nucleotides match TRBD2. Sequencing used sorted CD4+, CD8+, or CD8+CD57+ T cells (not recorded which) from PBMCs. In nucleotides, the CDR3 is TGCAGTGCTATGACGGCTAGCGGAGAAGAGACCCAGTACTTC. This codes for CSAMTASGEETQYF.